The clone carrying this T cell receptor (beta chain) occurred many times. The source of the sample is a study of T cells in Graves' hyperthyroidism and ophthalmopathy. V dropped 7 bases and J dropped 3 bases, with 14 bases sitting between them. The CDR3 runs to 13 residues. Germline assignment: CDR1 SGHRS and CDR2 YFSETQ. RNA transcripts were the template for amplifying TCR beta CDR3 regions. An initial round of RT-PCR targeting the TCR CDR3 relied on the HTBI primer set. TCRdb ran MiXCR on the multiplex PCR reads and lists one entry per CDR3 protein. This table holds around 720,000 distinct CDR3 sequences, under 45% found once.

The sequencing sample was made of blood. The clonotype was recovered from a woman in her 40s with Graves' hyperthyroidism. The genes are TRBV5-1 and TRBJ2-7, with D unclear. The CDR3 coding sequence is TGCGCCAGCGGGCCCGACTCAGGCTACGAGCAGTACTTC. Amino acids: CASGPDSGYEQYF.